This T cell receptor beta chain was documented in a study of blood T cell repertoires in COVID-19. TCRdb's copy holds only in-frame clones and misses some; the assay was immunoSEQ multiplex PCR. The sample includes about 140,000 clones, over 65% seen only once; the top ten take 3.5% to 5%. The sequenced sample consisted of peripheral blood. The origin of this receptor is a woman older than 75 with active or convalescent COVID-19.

In DNA form, the CDR3 reads TGTGCCTGGAGTGTTCTAGGAAACACCATATATTTT. It codes for CAWSVLGNTIYF. The rearrangement joins TRBV30 to TRBJ1-3; D is unclear. V dropped 0 bases and J dropped 4 bases, with 4 bases sitting between them. Germline values: CDR1 GTSNPN, CDR2 SVGIG (reference sequence). The CDR3 spans 12 residues.